In this sample, the clone carrying this TCR beta chain turned up once. This entry belongs to a study of blood T cell repertoires in COVID-19. Study in general: There were acute and convalescent COVID-19 samples, and they came from the United States, Italy and Spain. From T cells, B-cell-depleted T cells, or PBMCs came the material, which was cDNA or gDNA.

Original analysis: Reference gene primer amplification in the assay estimated nucleated cell counts. Clones were read by immunoSEQ multiplex PCR, and TCRdb kept only the in-frame ones, dropping some. D and trimming come from the DNA, and the V and J calls and clone size come from that table. Counted here are some 180,000 clones, 83% occurring once; the ten biggest clones make up about 19%. The germline V gene has CDR1 ENHRY and CDR2 SYGVKD. After removal of 6 bases from V and 2 bases from J, the junction contained 9 bases not matched to a gene. The CDR3 is made up of 16 amino acids. The gene calls are TRBV10-3 and TRBJ2-3, with 9 bases fitting TRBD2. This TCR was sampled from a woman in her sixties or seventies who had recovered from COVID-19. The specimen sequenced was peripheral blood. CDR3 residues: CAIRAGTSRATDTQYF. Written as DNA, the CDR3 is TGTGCCATCAGGGCCGGGACTAGCAGGGCCACAGATACGCAGTATTTT.